What follows describes a single TCR beta chain. Across 20 to 25 US areas, participants ranged in age from about 18 to 100 years. CDR1 is LNHDA and CDR2 is SQIVND in the germline V gene (reference sequence). The J segment lost 4 bases and the V segment lost 9 bases, leaving 11 bases of the junction unmatched. The CDR3 loop spans 14 amino acids. The source of the sample is a study of blood T cell repertoires in COVID-19. Background on the study: T cells, B-cell-depleted T cells, or PBMCs supplied cDNA or gDNA.

TCRdb keeps only in-frame clones here, not all; method: immunoSEQ multiplex PCR. The repertoire has around 230,000 clones, 87% of them found once; the top ten carry about 9.3%. The sequencing sample was made of PBMCs or T cells enriched from blood (not recorded which). The receptor was isolated from a man aged 18 to 30 with acute COVID-19. The chain couples TRBV19 to TRBJ1-2, with 7 bases fitting TRBD1. The DNA for the CDR3 is TGTGCCAGCGCAAACTCCGGGACAGTCTATGGCTACACCTTC. Amino acid sequence: CASANSGTVYGYTF.